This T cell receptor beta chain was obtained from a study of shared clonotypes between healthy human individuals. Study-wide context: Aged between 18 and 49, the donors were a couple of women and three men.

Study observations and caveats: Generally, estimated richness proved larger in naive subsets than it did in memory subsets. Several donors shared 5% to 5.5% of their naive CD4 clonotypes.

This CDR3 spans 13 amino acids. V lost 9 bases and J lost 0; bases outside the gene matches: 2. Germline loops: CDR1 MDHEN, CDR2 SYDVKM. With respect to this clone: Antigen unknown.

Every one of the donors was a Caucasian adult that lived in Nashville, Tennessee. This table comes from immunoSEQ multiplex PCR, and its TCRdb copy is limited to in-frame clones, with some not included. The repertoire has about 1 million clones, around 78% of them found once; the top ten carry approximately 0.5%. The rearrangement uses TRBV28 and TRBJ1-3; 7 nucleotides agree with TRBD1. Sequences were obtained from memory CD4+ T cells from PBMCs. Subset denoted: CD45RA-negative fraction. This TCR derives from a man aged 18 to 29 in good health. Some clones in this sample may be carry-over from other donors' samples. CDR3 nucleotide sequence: TGTGCCAGTCGACAGGGCTCTGGAAACACCATATATTTT. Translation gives CASRQGSGNTIYF.